The 7 T cell receptor beta chains below were found in one sample sequenced in a study of CXCR3-negative and CXCR3-positive naive CD8 T cells. Preparation of TRB cDNA libraries relied on 5' RACE carrying UMI labels. TCRdb reprocessed the 5' RACE reads and keeps a single row for each CDR3 protein, giving no DNA. The table for this sample gives 5,500 to 7,000 distinct CDR3 sequences. Sequences were obtained from naive CXCR3- CD8+ T cells from blood. Regarding subset: CD45RO-CCR7+CD27+CD95- naive CD8+ T cells lacking CXCR3 (TNR3-). Receptors were obtained from a human donor in good health. Some clones in this sample may be carry-over from other donors' samples.

The chain has TRBV11-3 and TRBJ2-2; TCRdb returns TRBD1, unconfirmable since there is no DNA. Germline values: CDR1 SGHNT, CDR2 YENEEA. CDR3 size: 15 residues. CDR3: CASSLQGLNTGELFF.

This clonotype is deemed medium-sized (0.01 to 0.1%) by its frequency. The CDR3 is CASSPGDRVRETQYF. This chain uses TRBV12-5 with TRBJ2-5; TCRdb's D gene call, TRBD1, goes unchecked for lack of DNA. CDR3 length: 15 amino acids. Germline assignment: CDR1 LGHNT and CDR2 FRNRAP.

This chain uses TRBV14 with TRBJ1-2. The CDR3 length is 13 residues. CDR1 and CDR2 (germline): SGHDN, FVKESK. CDR3 residues: CASSQGGNYGYTF.

The chain carries TRBV2 and TRBJ1-1. CDR3 length: 11 residues. CDR1 and CDR2 from the germline V gene are SNHLY and FYNNEI. The chain's CDR3 is CANALNTEAFF.

The chain is built from TRBV29-1 and TRBJ2-2. CDR3 length: 11 residues. The V gene's germline CDR1 is SQVTM and CDR2 ANQGSEA. The CDR3 here is CSVEIRRELFF.

This clonotype is called medium-sized based on its frequency. This CDR3 is CASSLTLGSPTETQYF. The V gene is TRBV7-9, the J gene TRBJ2-5. Looked up from germline, CDR1 is SEHNR and CDR2 is FQNEAQ (reference sequence). The CDR3 loop spans 16 amino acids.

This clonotype registers medium-sized by frequency. The rearrangement links TRBV6-6 to TRBJ1-2. The CDR3 is 16 amino acids. Germline CDR1 and CDR2: MNHNY and SVGAGI (reference sequence). The CDR3 region is CASSYSIDQPVGGYTF.